These 10 T cell receptor beta chains were all obtained from the same sample, sequenced in a study of response to subunit inactivated influenza vaccine. MiXCR, run by TCRdb on the RT-PCR reads, gives a single entry per CDR3 protein. Of under 500,000 distinct CDR3 sequences in the sample, approximately 11% were seen once. The sample consisted of PBMCs from blood, taken more than 35 days after vaccination. Every receptor here comes from a man over 45 who received an inactivated influenza vaccine.

The chain joins TRBV4-3 to TRBJ2-7; TRBD2 matches 12 bases. This CDR3 contains 18 residues. Trimming at V came to 2 bases and at J to 6 bases, leaving 14 bases not matched to a gene. The germline V gene encodes CDR1 LGHNA and CDR2 YSLEER. Here the CDR3 reads CASSQRLAGGSSAGEQYF. The CDR3 DNA follows: TGCGCCAGCAGCCAAAGGCTAGCGGGAGGGTCGAGTGCTGGCGAGCAGTACTTC.

The sample holds a few counts of this clonotype. This chain uses TRBV7-9 with TRBJ2-2, with D unresolved. With 11 bases removed from V and 0 bases from J, the gap between germline ends came to 16 bases. Germline CDR1 and CDR2: SEHNR and FQNEAQ (reference sequence). The CDR3 extends over 15 amino acids. The CDR3 nucleotides are TGTGCCTTTCCCCTACGATCAGCGAACACCGGGGAGCTGTTTTTT. The encoded protein is CAFPLRSANTGELFF. The variable domain in full, with the rest retrieved from reference TRBV7-9 and TRBJ2-2, is DTGVSQNPRHKITKRGQNVTFRCDPISEHNRLYWYRQTLGQGPEFLTYFQNEAQLEKSRLLSDRFSAERPKGSFSTLEIQRTEQGDSAMYLCAFPLRSANTGELFFGEGSRLTVL.

In its sample, this clonotype was seen many times. J is TRBJ2-4 and V is TRBV4-1; D is ambiguous. The CDR3 runs 14 residues. Germline loops: CDR1 MGHRA, CDR2 YSYEKL. The ends were cut back, 3 bases at V and 1 base at J, with 7 bases in the middle. CDR3 loop: CASSHSGAKNIQYF. The CDR3 DNA sequence: TGCGCCAGCAGCCACAGTGGGGCCAAAAACATTCAGTACTTC.

This clonotype occurred many times. V gene TRBV12-3 or TRBV12-4 combines with J gene TRBJ1-4; D gene uncertain. The CDR3 spans 15 residues. V was shortened by 2 bases and J by 4 bases, with 11 bases between the two germline ends. CDR3 nucleotide sequence: TGTGCCAGCAGTTTATTCTCGGTAGATAATGAAAAACTGTTTTTT. Protein sequence: CASSLFSVDNEKLFF.

This chain connects TRBV12-3 or TRBV12-4 to TRBJ1-2; possibly TRBD1 for D (5 bases). V was shortened by 5 bases and J by 5 bases, with 18 bases between the two germline ends. This CDR3 is built from 15 residues. The CDR3 DNA reads TGTGCCAGCAGTGCCGGGGGTCCGCTAGGATATGGCTACACCTTC. Translation: CASSAGGPLGYGYTF.

This clonotype was counted between two and nine times. V gene TRBV6-6 combines with J gene TRBJ2-3; the match to TRBD2 covers 10 bases. The CDR3 runs to 13 residues. V trimming: 7 bases; J trimming: 4 bases; junction bases outside the gene matches: 2. Germline CDR1 and CDR2: MNHNY and SVGAGI (reference sequence). The CDR3 coding sequence is TGTGCCAGCAAGCGGGGGGGATCAGATACGCAGTATTTT. This encodes CASKRGGSDTQYF.

The rearrangement joins TRBV7-9 to TRBJ2-7; D not certain. Trimming cost V 3 bases and J 4 bases, with 7 bases left between them. The CDR3 is 12 residues long. Germline V gene data show CDR1 as SEHNR and CDR2 as FQNEAQ (reference sequence). The CDR3 region is CASSFRIYEQYF. The CDR3 DNA follows: TGTGCCAGCAGCTTTAGGATATACGAGCAGTACTTC.

The chain employs TRBV5-6 and TRBJ2-5, with 9 bases lining up with TRBD2. This CDR3 has 15 amino acids. The trim removed 1 base at V and 5 bases at J, leaving 6 bases unmatched. Germline CDR1 reads SGHDT; CDR2 reads YYEEEE. CDR3 sequence (DNA): TGTGCCAGCAGCTTGATAGCGGGGGTCGGCGAGACCCAGTACTTC. This translates into CASSLIAGVGETQYF. The entire variable domain, with the rest obtained from reference TRBV5-6 and TRBJ2-5, is as follows: DAGVTQSPTHLIKTRGQQVTLRCSPKSGHDTVSWYQQALGQGPQFIFQYYEEEERQRGNFPDRFSGHQFPNYSSELNVNALLLGDSALYLCASSLIAGVGETQYFGPGTRLLVL.

The CDR3 is CASSQEPDSLNEQFF. In nucleotides, the CDR3 is TGTGCCAGCAGCCAAGAACCGGACAGCCTCAATGAGCAGTTCTTC. The chain links TRBV3-1 to TRBJ2-1; D perhaps matches TRBD1 (6 bases). Germline values: CDR1 LGHDT, CDR2 YNNKEL (reference sequence). This CDR3 contains 15 residues. V was trimmed by 0 bases and J by 6 bases, leaving 12 bases between them.

This clonotype was counted many times. This sequence joins TRBV5-1 and TRBJ1-1; 7 bases align to TRBD1. This CDR3 spans 14 amino acids. V lost 4 bases to trimming and J lost 10 bases; unmatched junction nucleotides: 13. Per germline, CDR1 SGHRS and CDR2 YFSETQ. The CDR3 nucleotides read TGCGCCAGCAGCCGTGGGACAGAAGTCCAGCCAGCTTTCTTT. It codes for CASSRGTEVQPAFF.